These T cell receptor beta chains were read from a single sample in a study of cytomegalovirus exposure and HLA in healthy donors. Sequencing used immunoSEQ multiplex PCR; TCRdb keeps in-frame clones, though not all of them. Of 170,000 or so clones in the sample, over 60% are singletons; the top ten hold 3% to 3.5%. Sequencing was done on a sample of PBMCs. The source is a woman between 40 and 55 years old in good health and CMV-seronegative. CDR3s include the opening cysteine and the closing phenylalanine or tryptophan. The order of the fields is J gene, V gene, CDR3 protein.

>TRBJ1-1|TRBV14
CASSQDSGLNTEAFF
>TRBJ1-1|TRBV5-6
CASSFDRGVMDTEAFF
>TRBJ1-3|TRBV18
CASSPIQGSGNTIYF
>TRBJ1-4|TRBV28
CASSPLDRNEKLFF
>TRBJ1-1|TRBV7-9
CASRGNRDLDEAFF
>TRBJ1-2|TRBV5-6
CASSLGQNYGYTF
>TRBJ2-2|TRBV27
CASSFFGGVTGELFF
>TRBJ1-2|TRBV19
CASSMDREGGYTF
>TRBJ1-3|TRBV5-1
CASSPQGPGNTIYF
>TRBJ1-4|TRBV5-1
CASSPEGRNEKLFF
>TRBJ2-7|TRBV13
CASSLGLVGQKYEQYF
>TRBJ1-3|TRBV5-6
CASSPRGGNTIYF
>TRBJ2-3|TRBV7-7
CASSLAQTDTQYF
>TRBJ2-3|TRBV18
CASSPQRGVTDTQYF
>TRBJ1-1|TRBV14
CASSPSTYSEAFF
>TRBJ2-3|TRBV6-4
CASSDSGGGAWDTQYF
>TRBJ2-7|TRBV2
CASSDAGLSYEQYF
>TRBJ2-2|TRBV11-3
CASSLERGQIVGELFF
>TRBJ2-7|TRBV5-1
CASSTPGQSYEQYF
>TRBJ1-5|TRBV6-5
CASSGGTGLNQPQHF
>TRBJ1-2|TRBV6-5
CASRPGGNYGYTF
>TRBJ2-2|TRBV6-5
CASSSPPSRSGELFF
>TRBJ2-7|TRBV28
CASSSHGQGRLNYEQYF
>TRBJ1-5|TRBV19
CASSMTTGSQPQHF
>TRBJ1-6|TRBV6-1
CASSSTGEFNSPLHF
>TRBJ1-1|TRBV6-5
CASSLGTNTEAFF
>TRBJ1-1|TRBV5-4
CAVLGGAQGYTEAFF
>TRBJ2-1|TRBV6-1
CASGGSGTRYNEQFF
>TRBJ1-1|TRBV5-1
CASSFNVQGTEAFF
>TRBJ1-3|TRBV28
CASSPGTASGNTIYF
>TRBJ1-2|TRBV7-9
CSSSVPGQVFHGYTF
>TRBJ2-1|TRBV5-6
CASSLGDLAYNEQFF
>TRBJ1-3|TRBV7-9
CASSLSLGASGNTIYF
>TRBJ2-5|TRBV6-1
CASRGLAGGQETQYF
>TRBJ2-5|TRBV5-1
CASSLGLAGPNQETQYF